This T cell receptor (beta chain) is from a study of shared T cell receptors in the human thymus (dated by TCRdb to the early 2020s). About the investigation overall: The study examined how the human thymus generates shared, self-reactive T-cell receptor alpha chains.

Including cysteine and phenylalanine, the CDR3 has 14 amino acids. Just the 42-base CDR3 DNA is kept, in frame starting at base 1. V drops 3 bases and J drops 5 bases, leaving 13 bases in between. From the germline V gene, CDR1 is SGHDN and CDR2 is FVKESK. As regards this clone: Its specific antigen is unknown. Base qualities are not at hand, and no much larger clone is one base apart.

Library preparation employed the immunoSEQ multiplex PCR assay. TCRdb carries this immuneACCESS record with in-frame sequences only. Its versions omit some clonotypes, under half of them owing to an unresolved V gene in the studies checked, with the rest unexplained. The sample records approximately 760,000 clones, 80% to 90% of which are singletons. The ten most abundant clones make up 0.0095% to 0.011% of the sample. The sample was also linked to a second study, of human thymus T cells. As that second study puts it: Donors were immunologically healthy infants undergoing open corrective cardiac surgery for congenital heart defects in Finland. Thymus tissue was collected as surgical resects that were removed during corrective cardiac surgery. V and J gene segment usage appeared biased in both thymic and peripheral blood repertoires. The related research found that thymic TCR repertoires overlapped highly between unrelated individuals. TCR alpha and beta repertoires from roughly eight infant thymus samples and a few related peripheral blood samples were characterized in the study. Donor ages ranged from about 6 to 244 days, and the cohort comprised six or seven male and two female infants. Thymocytes were mechanically released from the tissue and were stored as pellets of about 9-33 million cells at -70 degrees C. A QIAsymphony instrument was used to extract genomic DNA from the frozen cell pellets. Using the immunoSEQ multiplex PCR assay, the TCRB and TCRAD loci were amplified from a standardized quantity of quality-controlled genomic DNA. The amplicons spanned the V(D)J region and were long enough to cover the CDR3 and allow V and J genes to be identified. Amplicon sequencing was performed on an Illumina platform through the commercial immunoSEQ service. Primer bias and sequencing errors were corrected as previously described, and TCRAD and TCRB definitions were based on the IMGT database. immunoSEQ Analyzer 3.0 and VDJTools were used for repertoire analysis, which covered basic statistics, V/J segment usage, diversity estimates, rarefaction and pairwise overlap. Diversity was estimated with Chao1, ChaoE, Efron-Thisted, Shannon and inverse Simpson indices, and also on datasets down-sampled to the smallest sample. Repertoire overlap was assessed by strict matching of CDR3 nucleotide sequence, V gene and J gene, and clustering was done by Jaccard-based multidimensional scaling. On average, roughly 890,000 unique TCRB clonotypes were obtained from thymus samples, compared with roughly 84,000 from blood samples.

Recombination linked TRBV14 to TRBJ1-1, and possibly TRBD1, on 5 matching bases. This sequence was found in a girl in the first two years of life with a congenital heart defect. Donor details come from another sample of the same person, matched by shared clones. Sequencing input: thymocytes. Read as DNA, the sequence is TGTGCCAGCAGCCACAGACGGGGGAGGACTGAAGCTTTCTTT. Translation gives CASSHRRGRTEAFF.